The next 10 T cell receptor beta chains were all read from a single sample in a study of T cells after yellow fever vaccination. Via MiXCR, TCRdb re-called the 5' RACE reads, giving one row per CDR3 protein. This table holds over 300,000 distinct CDR3 sequences, 3.6% found once. The sample in question was PBMCs, obtained on the day of the yellow fever booster vaccination. The receptor source for this set is a man between 18 and 35 years old who received the YFV17D yellow fever vaccine.

This clonotype was counted at least ten times. The rearrangement links TRBV12-3 or TRBV12-4 to TRBJ2-7; 8 bases fit TRBD1. After removal of 6 bases from V and 9 bases from J, the junction contained 7 bases not matched to a gene. The CDR3 runs to 12 residues. The CDR3 nucleotides are TGTGCCAGCAGGAGTCGGACAGGGCCGCAGTACTTC. Translated, it gives CASRSRTGPQYF.

This clonotype came up many times. The chain has TRBV5-5 and TRBJ2-5; perhaps TRBD1 as D (5 bases). The germline V gene has CDR1 SGHKS and CDR2 YYEKEE (reference sequence). V was cut by 0 bases and J by 5 bases, with 14 bases left in between. This CDR3 region has 15 residues. CDR3 loop: CASSLGGATRETQYF. The CDR3 nucleotides read TGTGCCAGCAGCTTGGGTGGGGCGACCAGGGAGACCCAGTACTTC.

This clonotype was seen ten or more times. This chain joins TRBV29-1 and TRBJ2-2; a possible D gene is TRBD1 (6 bases). Germline V gives CDR1 SQVTM, CDR2 ANQGSEA. This CDR3 comprises 15 residues. With 5 bases removed from V and 4 bases from J, the gap between germline ends came to 17 bases. This chain's CDR3 is CSVSPTGYPTGELFF. The CDR3 nucleotides read TGCAGCGTTTCTCCGACAGGATACCCCACCGGGGAGCTGTTTTTT.

This clonotype appeared many times. The rearrangement links TRBV12-3 or TRBV12-4 to TRBJ2-7; D is undetermined. V was trimmed by 3 bases and J by 1 base, leaving 7 bases between them. The CDR3 has 13 amino acids. CDR3 nucleotides: TGTGCCAGCAGTTTTGAACATTCCTACGAGCAGTACTTC. Translated: CASSFEHSYEQYF.

This clonotype came up many times. The chain carries TRBV7-2 and TRBJ1-1; maybe TRBD1 (6 bases). CDR3 size: 13 residues. Trimming took off 5 bases at V and 3 bases at J, with 10 bases between the two ends. Per the germline V gene, CDR1 is SGHTA and CDR2 is FQGNSA. CDR3 amino acids: CASSLTGHTEAFF. The CDR3, as DNA: TGTGCCAGCAGCCTTACAGGGCACACTGAAGCTTTCTTT.

This clonotype was counted ten times or more. The V gene is TRBV29-1, the J gene TRBJ2-1, with TRBD2 as a possible D gene (7 bases). With 1 base removed from V and 4 bases from J, the gap between germline ends came to 11 bases. The CDR3 is made up of 14 amino acids. Looked up from germline, CDR1 is SQVTM and CDR2 is ANQGSEA. As DNA, the CDR3 is TGCAGCGTTGAAGGCGGGGGCCCTTACAATGAGCAGTTCTTC. Protein sequence: CSVEGGGPYNEQFF.

The table lists this clonotype with many counts. The chain links TRBV15 to TRBJ2-4, with D possibly being TRBD2 (6 bases). V was shortened by 0 bases and J by 6 bases, with 15 bases between the two germline ends. The CDR3 has 16 residues. Germline lookup yields CDR1 LNHNV and CDR2 YYDKDF (reference sequence). The DNA of the CDR3 is TGTGCCACCAGCAGAGATCCGGGGGAGGCCTTAAACATTCAGTACTTC. This translates into CATSRDPGEALNIQYF.

The chain uses TRBV7-2 and TRBJ2-3; 12 positions agree with TRBD1. Germline-derived CDR1 and CDR2 are SGHTA and FQGNSA. V lost 2 bases and J lost 8; bases outside the gene matches: 5. The CDR3 is 15 residues long. Written as DNA, the CDR3 is TGTGCCAGCAGCTTATCCGGGACAGGGGGCGGTACGCAGTATTTT. The encoded protein is CASSLSGTGGGTQYF.

This clonotype was found many times. The chain uses TRBV6-5 and TRBJ2-4, with 7 bases matching TRBD1. V lost 6 bases to trimming and J lost 1 base; unmatched junction nucleotides: 0. The V gene's germline CDR1 is MNHEY and CDR2 SVGAGI. The CDR3 is 13 residues long. The CDR3 spells CASRDRAKNIQYF. The CDR3 DNA follows: TGTGCCAGCAGGGACAGGGCCAAAAACATTCAGTACTTC.

This clonotype was counted a few times. This chain joins TRBV10-1 and TRBJ1-5, with D hard to call. CDR1 is WNHNN and CDR2 is SYGVQD in the germline V gene (reference sequence). CDR3 size: 10 residues. Trimming shortened V by 7 bases and J by 6 bases, and 4 bases separated the two germline ends. The CDR3 nucleotides are TGCGCCAGCACCTGTCAGCCCCAGCATTTT. It specifies CASTCQPQHF.